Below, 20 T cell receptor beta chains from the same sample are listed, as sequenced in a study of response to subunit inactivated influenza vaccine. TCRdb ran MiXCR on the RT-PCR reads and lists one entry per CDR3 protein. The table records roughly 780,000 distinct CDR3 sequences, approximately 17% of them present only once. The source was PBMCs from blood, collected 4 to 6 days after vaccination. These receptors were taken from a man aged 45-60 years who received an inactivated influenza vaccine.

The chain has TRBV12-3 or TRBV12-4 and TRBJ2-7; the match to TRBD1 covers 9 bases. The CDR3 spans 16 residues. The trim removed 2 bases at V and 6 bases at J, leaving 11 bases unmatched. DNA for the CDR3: TGTGCCAGCAGTTTAAGTGGGGACAGGGTCGACTCCGAGCAGTACTTC. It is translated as CASSLSGDRVDSEQYF.

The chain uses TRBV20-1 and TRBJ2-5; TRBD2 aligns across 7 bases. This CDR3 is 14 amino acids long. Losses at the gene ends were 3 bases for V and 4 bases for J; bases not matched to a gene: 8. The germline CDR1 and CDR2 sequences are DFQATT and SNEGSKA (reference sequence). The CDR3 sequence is CSARSSGIVETQYF. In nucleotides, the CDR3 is TGCAGTGCTAGGTCAAGCGGGATTGTAGAGACCCAGTACTTC.

The CDR3 here is CASSSYISGGAWQETQYF. The CDR3 DNA reads as TGTGCCAGCAGCTCGTACATTAGCGGGGGGGCCTGGCAAGAGACCCAGTACTTC. The rearrangement joins TRBV11-2 to TRBJ2-5; TRBD2 matches 11 bases. Looked up from germline, CDR1 is SGHAT and CDR2 is FQNNGV. This CDR3 has 18 amino acids. Trimming at V came to 4 bases and at J to 2 bases, leaving 12 bases not matched to a gene. The full variable domain, completed using reference TRBV11-2 and TRBJ2-5, is EAGVAQSPRYKIIEKRQSVAFWCNPISGHATLYWYQQILGQGPKLLIQFQNNGVVDDSQLPKDRFSAERLKGVDSTLKIQPAKLEDSAVYLCASSSYISGGAWQETQYFGPGTRLLVL.

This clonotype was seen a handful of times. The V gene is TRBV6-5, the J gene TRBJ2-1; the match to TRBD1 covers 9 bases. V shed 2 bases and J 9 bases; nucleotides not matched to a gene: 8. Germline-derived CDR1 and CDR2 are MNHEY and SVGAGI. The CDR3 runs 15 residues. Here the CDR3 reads CASSYTGQGYGEQFF. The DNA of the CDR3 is TGTGCCAGCAGTTACACGGGACAGGGTTACGGTGAGCAGTTCTTC.

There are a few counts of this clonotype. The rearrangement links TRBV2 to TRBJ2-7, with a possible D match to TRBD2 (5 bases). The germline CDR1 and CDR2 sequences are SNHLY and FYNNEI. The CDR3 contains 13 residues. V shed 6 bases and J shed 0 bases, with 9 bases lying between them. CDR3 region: CASRDGVSYEQYF. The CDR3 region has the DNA TGTGCCAGCAGGGACGGGGTCTCCTACGAGCAGTACTTC. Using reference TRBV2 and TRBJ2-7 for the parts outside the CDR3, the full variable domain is EPEVTQTPSHQVTQMGQEVILRCVPISNHLYFYWYRQILGQKVEFLVSFYNNEISEKSEIFDDQFSVERPDGSNFTLKIRSTKLEDSAMYFCASRDGVSYEQYFGPGTRLTVT.

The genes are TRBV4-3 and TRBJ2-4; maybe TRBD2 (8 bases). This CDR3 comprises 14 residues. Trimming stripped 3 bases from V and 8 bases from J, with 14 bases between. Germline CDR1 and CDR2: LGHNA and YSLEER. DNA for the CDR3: TGCGCCAGCAGCCAGGACAGGCGGGGGGACATTCAGTACTTC. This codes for CASSQDRRGDIQYF.

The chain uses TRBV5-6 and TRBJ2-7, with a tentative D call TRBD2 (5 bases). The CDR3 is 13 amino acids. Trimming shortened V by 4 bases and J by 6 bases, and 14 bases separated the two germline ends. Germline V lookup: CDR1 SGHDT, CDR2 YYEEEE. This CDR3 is CASSRGQPTEQYF. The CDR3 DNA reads TGTGCCAGCAGCCGGGGTCAGCCAACCGAGCAGTACTTC.

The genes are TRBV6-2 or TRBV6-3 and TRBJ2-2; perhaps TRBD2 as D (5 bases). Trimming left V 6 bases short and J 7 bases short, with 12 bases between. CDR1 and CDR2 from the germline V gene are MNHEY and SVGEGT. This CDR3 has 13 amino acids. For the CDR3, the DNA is TGTGCCAGCAGCTCTAGCTTGTACGGGGAGCTGTTTTTT. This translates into CASSSSLYGELFF.

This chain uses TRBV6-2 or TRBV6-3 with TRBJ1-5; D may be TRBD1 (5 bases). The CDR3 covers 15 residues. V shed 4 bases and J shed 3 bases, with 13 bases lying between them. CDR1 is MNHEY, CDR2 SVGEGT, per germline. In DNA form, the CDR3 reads TGTGCCAGCAGTTCTTACTCAGGGAACAATCAGCCCCAGCATTTT. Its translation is CASSSYSGNNQPQHF.

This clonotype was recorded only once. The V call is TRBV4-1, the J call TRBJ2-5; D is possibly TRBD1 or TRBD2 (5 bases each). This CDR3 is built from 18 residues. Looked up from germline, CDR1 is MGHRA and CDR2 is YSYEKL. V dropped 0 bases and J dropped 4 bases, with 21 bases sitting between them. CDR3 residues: CASSQEVPGPPKAETQYF. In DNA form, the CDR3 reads TGCGCCAGCAGCCAAGAAGTCCCGGGACCACCAAAGGCAGAGACCCAGTACTTC.

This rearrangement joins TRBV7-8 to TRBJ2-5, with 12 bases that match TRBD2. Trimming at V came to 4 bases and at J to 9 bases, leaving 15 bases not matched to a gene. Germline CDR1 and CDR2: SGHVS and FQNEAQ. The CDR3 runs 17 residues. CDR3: CASSSKVLLAGGGSQYF. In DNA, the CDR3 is TGTGCCAGCAGCTCGAAGGTTCTACTAGCGGGAGGAGGGTCCCAGTACTTC.

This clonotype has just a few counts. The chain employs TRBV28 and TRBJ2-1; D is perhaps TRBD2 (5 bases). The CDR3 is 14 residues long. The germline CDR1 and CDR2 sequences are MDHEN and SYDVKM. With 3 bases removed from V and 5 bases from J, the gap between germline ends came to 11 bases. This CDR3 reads CASSFLRRDNEQFF. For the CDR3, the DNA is TGTGCCAGCAGTTTCTTGCGGCGGGACAATGAGCAGTTCTTC. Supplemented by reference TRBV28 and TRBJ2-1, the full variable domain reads DVKVTQSSRYLVKRTGEKVFLECVQDMDHENMFWYRQDPGLGLRLIYFSYDVKMKEKGDIPEGYSVSREKKERFSLILESASTNQTSMYLCASSFLRRDNEQFFGPGTRLTVL.

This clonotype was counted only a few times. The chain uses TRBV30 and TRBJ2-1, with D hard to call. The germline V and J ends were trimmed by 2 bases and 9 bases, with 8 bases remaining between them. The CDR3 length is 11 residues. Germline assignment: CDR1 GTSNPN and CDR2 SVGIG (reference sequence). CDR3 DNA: TGTGCCTGGAGTTTTCAGGCTGAGCAGTTCTTC. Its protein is CAWSFQAEQFF.

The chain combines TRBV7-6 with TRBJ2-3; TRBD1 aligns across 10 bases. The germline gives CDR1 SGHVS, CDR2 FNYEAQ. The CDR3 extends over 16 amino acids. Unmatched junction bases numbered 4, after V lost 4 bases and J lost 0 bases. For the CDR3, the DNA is TGTGCCAGCAGCTGGACAGGGGGTTCTAGCACAGATACGCAGTATTTT. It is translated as CASSWTGGSSTDTQYF.

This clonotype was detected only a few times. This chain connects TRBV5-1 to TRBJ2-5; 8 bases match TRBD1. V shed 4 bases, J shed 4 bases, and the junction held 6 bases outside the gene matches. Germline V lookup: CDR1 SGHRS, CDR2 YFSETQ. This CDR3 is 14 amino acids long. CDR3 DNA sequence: TGCGCCAGCAGCGTGACAGGGGCGACAGAGACCCAGTACTTC. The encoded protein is CASSVTGATETQYF.

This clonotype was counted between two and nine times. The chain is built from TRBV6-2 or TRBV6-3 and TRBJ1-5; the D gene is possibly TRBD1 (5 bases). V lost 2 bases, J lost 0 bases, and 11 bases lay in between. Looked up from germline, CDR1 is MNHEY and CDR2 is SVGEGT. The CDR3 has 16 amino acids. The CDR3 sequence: CASSYAPGASNQPQHF. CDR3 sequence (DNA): TGTGCCAGCAGTTACGCTCCCGGGGCTAGCAATCAGCCCCAGCATTTT.

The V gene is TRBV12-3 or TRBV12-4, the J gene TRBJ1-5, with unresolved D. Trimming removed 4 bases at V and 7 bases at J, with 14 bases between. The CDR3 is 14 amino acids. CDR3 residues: CASSYAGGGQPQHF. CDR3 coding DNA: TGTGCCAGCAGTTACGCGGGAGGAGGACAGCCCCAGCATTTT.

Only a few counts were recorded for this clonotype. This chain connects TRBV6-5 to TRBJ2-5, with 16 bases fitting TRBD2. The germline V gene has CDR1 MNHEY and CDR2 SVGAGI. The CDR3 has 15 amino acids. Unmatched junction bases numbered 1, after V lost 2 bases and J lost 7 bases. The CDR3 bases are TGTGCCAGCAGTTACGGGACTAGCGGGAGGGTGACCCAGTACTTC. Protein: CASSYGTSGRVTQYF.

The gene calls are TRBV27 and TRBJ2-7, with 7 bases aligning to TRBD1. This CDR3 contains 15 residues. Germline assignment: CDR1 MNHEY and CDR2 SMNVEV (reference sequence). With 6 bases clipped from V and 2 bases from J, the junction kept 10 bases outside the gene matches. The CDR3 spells CASRDFDREPYEQYF. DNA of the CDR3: TGTGCCAGCAGGGATTTCGACAGGGAGCCCTACGAGCAGTACTTC.

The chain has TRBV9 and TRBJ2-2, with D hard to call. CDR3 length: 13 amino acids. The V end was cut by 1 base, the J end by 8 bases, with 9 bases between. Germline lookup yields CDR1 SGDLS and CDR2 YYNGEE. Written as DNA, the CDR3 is TGTGCCAGCAGCGTATCGGACGAAGGGGAGCTGTTTTTT. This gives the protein CASSVSDEGELFF.